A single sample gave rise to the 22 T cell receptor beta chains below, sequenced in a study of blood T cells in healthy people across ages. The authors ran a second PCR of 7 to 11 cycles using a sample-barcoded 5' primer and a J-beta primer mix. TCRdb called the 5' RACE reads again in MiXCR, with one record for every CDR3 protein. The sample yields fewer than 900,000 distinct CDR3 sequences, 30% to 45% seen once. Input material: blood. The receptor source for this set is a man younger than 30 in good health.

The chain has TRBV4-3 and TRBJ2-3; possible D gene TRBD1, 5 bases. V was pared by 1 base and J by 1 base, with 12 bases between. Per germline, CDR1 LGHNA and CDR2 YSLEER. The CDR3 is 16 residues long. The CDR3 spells CASSQGGYPGTDTQYF. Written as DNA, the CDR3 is TGCGCCAGCAGCCAAGGGGGCTACCCGGGCACAGATACGCAGTATTTT.

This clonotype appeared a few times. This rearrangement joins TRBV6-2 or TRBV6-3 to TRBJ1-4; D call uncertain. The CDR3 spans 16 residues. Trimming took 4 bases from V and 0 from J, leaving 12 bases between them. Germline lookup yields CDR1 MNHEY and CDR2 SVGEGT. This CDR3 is CASSFRLRTTNEKLFF. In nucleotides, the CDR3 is TGTGCCAGCAGTTTCCGCCTCAGAACAACTAATGAAAAACTGTTTTTT.

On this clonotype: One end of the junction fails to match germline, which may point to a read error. The CDR3 region has the DNA TGTACCAGCAGCGTTCCGGGACACGGGAATGGCTACACCTTC. The encoded protein is CTSSVPGHGNGYTF. The rearrangement joins TRBV9 to TRBJ1-2; a possible D gene is TRBD1 (6 bases). Germline assignment: CDR1 SGDLS and CDR2 YYNGEE. This CDR3 is built from 14 residues.

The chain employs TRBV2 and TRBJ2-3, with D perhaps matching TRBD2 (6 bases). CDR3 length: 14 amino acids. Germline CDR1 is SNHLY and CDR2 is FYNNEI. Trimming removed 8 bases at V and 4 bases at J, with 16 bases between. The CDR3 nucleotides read TGTGCCAGCGGGTTCGGGAGTCCTTCAGATACGCAGTATTTT. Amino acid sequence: CASGFGSPSDTQYF.

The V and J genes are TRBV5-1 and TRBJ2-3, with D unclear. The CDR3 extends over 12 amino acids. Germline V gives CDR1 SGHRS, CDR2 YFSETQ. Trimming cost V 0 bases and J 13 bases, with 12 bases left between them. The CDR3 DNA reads TGCGCCAGCAGCTTGGATGCTGATTGGGAGTATTTT. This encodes CASSLDADWEYF.

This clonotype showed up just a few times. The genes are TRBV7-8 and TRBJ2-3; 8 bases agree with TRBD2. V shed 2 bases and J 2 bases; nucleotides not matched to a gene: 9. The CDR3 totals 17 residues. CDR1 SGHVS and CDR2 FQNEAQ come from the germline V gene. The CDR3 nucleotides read TGTGCCAGCAGCTTACCGGTAGCGGGGCCTATCACAGATACGCAGTATTTT. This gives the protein CASSLPVAGPITDTQYF.

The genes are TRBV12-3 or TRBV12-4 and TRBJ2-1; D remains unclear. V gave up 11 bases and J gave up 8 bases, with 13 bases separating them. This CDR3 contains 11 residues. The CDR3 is CAQQRPDEQFF. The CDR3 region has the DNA TGTGCCCAACAACGCCCCGATGAGCAGTTCTTC.

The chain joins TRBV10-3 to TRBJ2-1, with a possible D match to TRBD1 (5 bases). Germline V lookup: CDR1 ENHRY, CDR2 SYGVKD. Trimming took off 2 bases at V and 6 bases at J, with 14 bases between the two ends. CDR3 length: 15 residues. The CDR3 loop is CAISEGQGSTNEQFF. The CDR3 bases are TGTGCCATCAGTGAGGGTCAGGGCTCCACCAATGAGCAGTTCTTC.

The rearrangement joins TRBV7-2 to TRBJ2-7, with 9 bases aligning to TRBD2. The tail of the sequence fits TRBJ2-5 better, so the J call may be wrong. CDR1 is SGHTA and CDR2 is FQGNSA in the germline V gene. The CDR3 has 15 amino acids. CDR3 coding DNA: TGTGCCAGCAGCCCTACTATGGGTAGCGGGGGGACCCAGTACTTC. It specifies CASSPTMGSGGTQYF.

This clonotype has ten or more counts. CDR3 loop: CSADDPDSANYGYTF. The CDR3 coding sequence is TGCAGCGCAGACGACCCGGACAGCGCTAACTATGGCTACACCTTC. The chain couples TRBV29-1 to TRBJ1-2; possibly TRBD1 for D (6 bases). V was clipped by 7 bases and J by 0 bases, with 18 bases between them. The CDR3 runs to 15 residues. In germline, CDR1 is SQVTM, CDR2 ANQGSEA.

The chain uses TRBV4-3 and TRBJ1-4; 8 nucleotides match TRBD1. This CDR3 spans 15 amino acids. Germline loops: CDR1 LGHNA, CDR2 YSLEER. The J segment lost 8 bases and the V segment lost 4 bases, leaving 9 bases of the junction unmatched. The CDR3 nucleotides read TGCGCCAGCAGCCGAACGGACAGGGAAGGAGAAAAACTGTTTTTT. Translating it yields CASSRTDREGEKLFF.

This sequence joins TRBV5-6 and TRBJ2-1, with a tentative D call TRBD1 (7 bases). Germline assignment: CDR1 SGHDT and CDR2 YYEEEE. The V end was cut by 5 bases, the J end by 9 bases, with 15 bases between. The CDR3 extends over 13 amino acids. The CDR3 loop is CASRAGTVGEQFF. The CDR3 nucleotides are TGTGCCAGCAGGGCGGGGACAGTTGGTGAGCAGTTCTTC. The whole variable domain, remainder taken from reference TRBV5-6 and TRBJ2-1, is DAGVTQSPTHLIKTRGQQVTLRCSPKSGHDTVSWYQQALGQGPQFIFQYYEEEERQRGNFPDRFSGHQFPNYSSELNVNALLLGDSALYLCASRAGTVGEQFFGPGTRLTVL.

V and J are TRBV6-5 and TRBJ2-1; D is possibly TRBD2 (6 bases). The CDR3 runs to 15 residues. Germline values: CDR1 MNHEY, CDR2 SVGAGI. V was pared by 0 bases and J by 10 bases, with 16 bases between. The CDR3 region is CASSYSGSSQWEQFF. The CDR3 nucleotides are TGTGCCAGCAGTTACTCCGGGAGTTCCCAATGGGAGCAGTTCTTC.

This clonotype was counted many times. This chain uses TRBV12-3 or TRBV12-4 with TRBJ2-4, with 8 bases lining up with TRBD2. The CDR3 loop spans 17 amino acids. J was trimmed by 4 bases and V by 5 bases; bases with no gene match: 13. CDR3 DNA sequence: TGTGCCAGCAGTGAGAAATTCTTAGCGGGGAAAAAAAACATTCAGTACTTC. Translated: CASSEKFLAGKKNIQYF.

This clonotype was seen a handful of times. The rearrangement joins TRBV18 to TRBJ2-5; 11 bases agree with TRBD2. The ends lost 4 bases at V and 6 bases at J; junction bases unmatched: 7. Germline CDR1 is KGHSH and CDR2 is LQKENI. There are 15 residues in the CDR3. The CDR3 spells CASSLGLAEAQTQYF. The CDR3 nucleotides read TGTGCCAGCTCACTGGGACTAGCGGAGGCGCAGACCCAGTACTTC.

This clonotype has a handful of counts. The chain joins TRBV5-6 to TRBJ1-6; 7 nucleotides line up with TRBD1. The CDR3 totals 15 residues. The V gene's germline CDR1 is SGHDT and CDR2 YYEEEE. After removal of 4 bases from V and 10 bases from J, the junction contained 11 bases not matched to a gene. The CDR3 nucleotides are TGTGCCAGCAGCGCGGGGGACAGAGTAAACTCACCCCTCCACTTT. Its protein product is CASSAGDRVNSPLHF.

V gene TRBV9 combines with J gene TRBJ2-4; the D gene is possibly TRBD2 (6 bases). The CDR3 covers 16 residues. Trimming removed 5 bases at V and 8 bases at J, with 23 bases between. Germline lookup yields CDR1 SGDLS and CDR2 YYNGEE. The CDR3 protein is CASSLSAGTSEDIQYF. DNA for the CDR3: TGTGCCAGCAGTCTATCTGCGGGGACGAGCGAGGACATTCAGTACTTC.

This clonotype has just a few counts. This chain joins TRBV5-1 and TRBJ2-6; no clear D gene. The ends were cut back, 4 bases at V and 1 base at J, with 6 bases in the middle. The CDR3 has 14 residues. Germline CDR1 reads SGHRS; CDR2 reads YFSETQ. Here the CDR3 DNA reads TGCGCCAGCAGCATGCGATCTGGGGCCAACGTCCTGACTTTC. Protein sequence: CASSMRSGANVLTF.

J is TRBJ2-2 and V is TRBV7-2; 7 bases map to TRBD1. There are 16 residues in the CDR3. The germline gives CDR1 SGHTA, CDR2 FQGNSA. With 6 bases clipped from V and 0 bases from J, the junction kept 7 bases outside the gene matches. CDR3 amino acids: CASRLTGQSNTGELFF. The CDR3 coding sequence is TGTGCCAGCAGACTTACGGGACAGTCGAACACCGGGGAGCTGTTTTTT.

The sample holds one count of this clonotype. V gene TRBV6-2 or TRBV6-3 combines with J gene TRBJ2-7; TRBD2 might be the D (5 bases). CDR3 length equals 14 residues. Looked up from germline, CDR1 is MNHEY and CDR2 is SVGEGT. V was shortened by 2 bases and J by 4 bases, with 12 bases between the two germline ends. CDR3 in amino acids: CASSYRPGGYEQYF. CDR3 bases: TGTGCCAGCAGTTACCGGCCGGGCGGGTACGAGCAGTACTTC.

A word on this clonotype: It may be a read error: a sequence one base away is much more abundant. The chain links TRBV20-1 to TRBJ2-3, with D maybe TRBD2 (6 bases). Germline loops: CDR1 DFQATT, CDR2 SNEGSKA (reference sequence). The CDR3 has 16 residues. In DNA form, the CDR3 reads TGCAGTACTAGATCGCCGGGAGAGTCATCCACAGATACGCAGTATTTT. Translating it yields CSTRSPGESSTDTQYF.

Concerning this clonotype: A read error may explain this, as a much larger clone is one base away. The CDR3: CASSLGQVYGQYF. The CDR3 DNA sequence: TGTGCCAGCAGCTTGGGACAGGTCTACGGGCAGTACTTC. The chain employs TRBV7-2 and TRBJ2-7; 8 bases map to TRBD1. CDR1 is SGHTA and CDR2 is FQGNSA in the germline V gene. This CDR3 has 13 amino acids.